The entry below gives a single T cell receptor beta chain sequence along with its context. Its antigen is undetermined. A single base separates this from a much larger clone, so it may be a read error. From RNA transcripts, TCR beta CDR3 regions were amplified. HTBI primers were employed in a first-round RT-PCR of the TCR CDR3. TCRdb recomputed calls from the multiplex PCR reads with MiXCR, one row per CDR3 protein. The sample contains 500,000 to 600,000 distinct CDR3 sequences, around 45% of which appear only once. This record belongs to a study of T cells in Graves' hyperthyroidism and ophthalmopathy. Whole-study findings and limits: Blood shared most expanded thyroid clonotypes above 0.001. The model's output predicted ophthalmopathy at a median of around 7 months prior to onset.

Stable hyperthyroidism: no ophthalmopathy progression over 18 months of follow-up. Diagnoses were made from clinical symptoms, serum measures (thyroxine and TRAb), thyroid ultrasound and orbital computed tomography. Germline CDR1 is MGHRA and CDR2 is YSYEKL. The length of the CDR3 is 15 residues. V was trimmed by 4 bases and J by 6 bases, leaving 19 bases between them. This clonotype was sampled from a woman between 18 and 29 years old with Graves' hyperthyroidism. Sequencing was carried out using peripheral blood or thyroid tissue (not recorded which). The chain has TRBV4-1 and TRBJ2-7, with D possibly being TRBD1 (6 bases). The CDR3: CASSPDSDWGCEQYF. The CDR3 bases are TGCGCCAGCAGCCCGGACAGCGATTGGGGCTGCGAGCAGTACTTC.